This T cell receptor beta chain was found in a study of CD8+ T cells in alopecia areata (dated by TCRdb to the late 2010s). Describing the broader study: The treated patients, all with moderate-to-severe alopecia areata, were enrolled in an open-label pilot trial of oral tofacitinib given at 5 to 10 mg twice daily. Tofacitinib was administered for 6 to 18 months, and 6 months of follow-up off drug were then conducted to assess delayed response and recurrence. In both human patients and the C3H/HeJ mouse model, the study applied high-throughput TCRbeta sequencing to look at T cell clonal expansion in alopecia areata. In humans, TCRbeta sequencing was performed on scalp tissue and on sorted CD4+ and CD8+ peripheral blood T cells from healthy controls and from patients with patchy or totalis/universalis alopecia areata. Biopsies were taken from tofacitinib-treated patients at baseline and again at 4 and 24 weeks into treatment, and several of those patients also had a later scalp biopsy. Clonality in the scalp was compared among normal scalp (n=4), patchy alopecia areata scalp (n=8), and alopecia totalis/universalis scalp (n=8). RNA was obtained with the PAXgene miRNA kit for fixed scalp, the miRNeasy kit for PBMCs, and the RNeasy kit for mouse skin. Amplification of TCRbeta CDR3 regions was done by immunoSEQ multiplex PCR using 35 Vbeta forward primers and 13 Jbeta reverse primers. Study-wide conclusions, independent of this receptor: TCR sequences shared between patients were less clear than in mice, possibly partly because of HLA diversity in the patient population. Scalp TCR repertoire analysis is complicated because resident alphabeta T cells in normal human skin are also sequenced, whereas mouse skin is dominated by gammadelta T cells. Higher clonality and more expanded CD8+ clones were observed in lesional scalp than in normal scalp, particularly in alopecia totalis/universalis, a finding suggestive of antigenic drive.

Details on this clone: No cognate antigen has been identified for it. No qualities accompany the bases; no much larger clone lies one base away.

The time point tag for this specimen amounts to: baseline before oral tofacitinib. Lesional scalp punch biopsies and peripheral blood were obtained from alopecia areata patients. PBMCs were separated by density centrifugation and stained for CD3, CD4 and CD8, after which CD4+ and CD8+ T cells were sorted on a FACSAria. Library prep was done by the immunoSEQ multiplex PCR assay. For TCR sequencing, RNA was extracted from every sample and reverse transcribed into cDNA to serve as template. First-strand cDNA was synthesized using SuperScript III with a 2:1 mix of oligo-dT and random hexamers. Amplification bias was assessed with a synthetic immune receptor repertoire, and residual bias was removed computationally. The study's own analysis went as follows. After raw reads were preprocessed to remove errors, the CDR3 was defined following IMGT conventions as running from the conserved cysteine to phenylalanine. To get clonality, Shannon entropy was normalized by log2 of the number of productive unique TCRs and the result was subtracted from 1. Whether each scalp clone was CD4 or CD8 was inferred by checking scalp TCRbeta sequences against the CD4 and CD8 repertoires from sorted blood. The table comes from immuneACCESS by way of TCRdb, which keeps in-frame sequences with V and J called. Part of the clones is missing from these tables; in studies checked, under half for an unresolved V gene and the rest for unknown reasons. The V and J calls and the clone size are those of that table, but D and trimming were determined from the DNA. In this sample the table shows about 200,000 clones, about 60% of which occur a single time. The top ten hold more than 0.4% of the sample.

The CDR3 contains 12 residues, cysteine and phenylalanine counted. Only CDR3 DNA remains: 36 bases, in frame from the first base. Here V drops 7 bases and J drops 11 bases, and the junction holds 8 bases not matched to any gene. CDR1 SGDLS and CDR2 YYNGEE were looked up in the germline V gene. The sequence links TRBV9 to TRBJ1-1, and TRBD1 aligns with 10 junction nucleotides. Sequencing used CD4+ T cells sorted from blood, obtained at week 0. This TCR came from a human donor with alopecia areata. The DNA sequence follows: TGTGCCAGCTCAGACAGGGGGCTAGTTGCTTTCTTT. Its protein product is CASSDRGLVAFF.